Below, 21 T cell receptor beta chains from the same sample are listed, as sequenced in a study of blood T cell repertoires in COVID-19. Libraries were prepared by immunoSEQ multiplex PCR; TCRdb keeps only in-frame clonotypes and omits some of them. This sample has approximately 280,000 clones; approximately 78% occur once, and the top ten carry approximately 5%. The sample was PBMCs or T cells enriched from blood (not recorded which). These receptors were obtained from a middle-aged man who had been exposed to COVID-19.

The J gene is TRBJ2-7, the V gene TRBV7-9; tentative D call: TRBD2 (5 bases). In germline, CDR1 is SEHNR, CDR2 FQNEAQ (reference sequence). The CDR3 consists of 13 residues. Trimming took 7 bases from V and 1 from J, leaving 11 bases between them. The CDR3 DNA follows: TGTGCCAGCACCTGGAGCGGATCCTACGAGCAGTACTTC. Translation: CASTWSGSYEQYF.

The J gene is TRBJ1-5, the V gene TRBV19, with TRBD1 as a possible D gene (6 bases). CDR1 and CDR2 from the germline V gene are LNHDA and SQIVND (reference sequence). The CDR3 has 15 residues. Trimming pared 3 bases from V and 6 bases from J, leaving 15 bases between. The CDR3, as DNA: TGTGCCAGTAGTATCAGACCAGGGGCAGTTCAGCCCCAGCATTTT. Amino acids: CASSIRPGAVQPQHF. Based on the CDR3 plus reference TRBV19 and TRBJ1-5, the full variable domain is DGGITQSPKYLFRKEGQNVTLSCEQNLNHDAMYWYRQDPGQGLRLIYYSQIVNDFQKGDIAEGYSVSREKKESFPLTVTSAQKNPTAFYLCASSIRPGAVQPQHFGDGTRLSIL.

The chain links TRBV19 to TRBJ1-4; TRBD1 is a possible D gene (6 bases). The CDR3 extends over 14 amino acids. Trimming removed 7 bases at V and 7 bases at J, with 16 bases between. Per germline, CDR1 LNHDA and CDR2 SQIVND (reference sequence). The CDR3 nucleotides are TGTGCCAGTAATAAGGGACAATTCGGTGAAAAACTGTTTTTT. Translation gives CASNKGQFGEKLFF. The entire variable domain, with the rest obtained from reference TRBV19 and TRBJ1-4, is as follows: DGGITQSPKYLFRKEGQNVTLSCEQNLNHDAMYWYRQDPGQGLRLIYYSQIVNDFQKGDIAEGYSVSREKKESFPLTVTSAQKNPTAFYLCASNKGQFGEKLFFGSGTQLSVL.

The rearrangement links TRBV6-6 to TRBJ2-3; 8 nucleotides align to TRBD1. The CDR3 contains 14 residues. Germline V gene data show CDR1 as MNHNY and CDR2 as SVGAGI (reference sequence). The junction had 6 bases not matched to a gene; V was cut back by 7 bases and J by 3 bases. CDR3 amino acids: CASTRTGKTDTQYF. The CDR3 coding sequence is TGTGCCAGCACCCGGACAGGGAAGACAGATACGCAGTATTTT.

On this clone: One end of the junction varies from germline; a read error may be responsible. This chain connects TRBV15 to TRBJ2-3; TRBD2 aligns across 10 bases. This CDR3 has 17 amino acids. CDR1 is LNHNV and CDR2 is YYDKDF in the germline V gene (reference sequence). CDR3 bases: TGTGCCACCCGCAGAGGGGGGCTAGCGGGAGAGGCAGATACGCAGTATTTT. Translating it yields CATRRGGLAGEADTQYF.

J is TRBJ1-2 and V is TRBV19; TRBD1 agrees at 9 bases. CDR1 and CDR2 from the germline V gene are LNHDA and SQIVND (reference sequence). The length of the CDR3 is 15 residues. V lost 3 bases and J lost 5; bases outside the gene matches: 7. CDR3 coding DNA: TGTGCCAGTAGTATCAGGGGACAGGGCGTGTATGGCTACACCTTC. The encoded protein is CASSIRGQGVYGYTF. Full variable domain (rest looked up from reference TRBV19 and TRBJ1-2): DGGITQSPKYLFRKEGQNVTLSCEQNLNHDAMYWYRQDPGQGLRLIYYSQIVNDFQKGDIAEGYSVSREKKESFPLTVTSAQKNPTAFYLCASSIRGQGVYGYTFGSGTRLTVV.

V usage is TRBV5-8 and J usage is TRBJ2-7; no definite D call. CDR1 is SGHTS, CDR2 YDEGEE, per germline. Trimming took 1 base from V and 3 from J, leaving 17 bases between them. This CDR3 region has 16 residues. The CDR3 reads CASSLTRFNPYYEQYF. CDR3 nucleotide sequence: TGTGCCAGCAGCTTGACGAGATTCAACCCGTACTACGAGCAGTACTTC.

The gene calls are TRBV5-8 and TRBJ2-1; tentative D call: TRBD2 (6 bases). The CDR3 spans 14 residues. Germline CDR1 SGHTS, CDR2 YDEGEE. Trimming removed 0 bases at V and 15 bases at J, with 19 bases between. The CDR3 is CASSLGISGGNPFF. CDR3 sequence (DNA): TGTGCCAGCAGCTTGGGAATTTCAGGCGGGAATCCGTTCTTC.

CDR3 coding DNA: TGTGCCAGCAGCTTAGAAAGTAAGGCAGGGGACGAATCACCCCTCCACTTT. Protein: CASSLESKAGDESPLHF. The chain employs TRBV11-3 and TRBJ1-6; possible D gene TRBD1, 6 bases. Trimming took 0 bases from V and 10 from J, leaving 19 bases between them. This CDR3 spans 17 amino acids. Germline V gene data show CDR1 as SGHNT and CDR2 as YENEEA.

The chain combines TRBV5-5 with TRBJ2-7, with 9 nucleotides matching TRBD1. Looked up from germline, CDR1 is SGHKS and CDR2 is YYEKEE (reference sequence). The CDR3 totals 15 residues. After removal of 2 bases from V and 5 bases from J, the junction contained 8 bases not matched to a gene. The CDR3 loop is CASSFAGTGSNEQYF. DNA for the CDR3: TGTGCCAGCAGCTTTGCCGGGACAGGGTCCAACGAGCAGTACTTC.

The chain employs TRBV6-5 and TRBJ1-5; D remains unclear. Germline CDR1 and CDR2: MNHEY and SVGAGI. The CDR3 is 14 amino acids. Trimming removed 4 bases at V and 1 base at J, with 8 bases between. The chain's CDR3 is CASSWGASNQPQHF. The CDR3 DNA reads TGTGCCAGCAGTTGGGGAGCAAGCAATCAGCCCCAGCATTTT.

The rearrangement uses TRBV3-1 (or the pseudogene TRBV3-2) and TRBJ2-1, with TRBD2 matching 15 bases. The germline CDR1 and CDR2 sequences are LGHDT and YNNKEL (reference sequence). Trimming cost V 4 bases and J 4 bases; bases outside gene matches: 2. The CDR3 contains 16 residues. CDR3 sequence: CASSRGLAGGYNEQFF. In DNA form, the CDR3 reads TGTGCCAGCAGCCGCGGACTAGCGGGAGGGTACAATGAGCAGTTCTTC.

This clone was picked up a small number of times. CDR3 nucleotide sequence: TGTGCCATCAGACCAGGGACTAGCGGGAACTACGAGCAGTACTTC. Translated: CAIRPGTSGNYEQYF. V usage is TRBV10-3 and J usage is TRBJ2-7; 13 nucleotides match TRBD2. Unmatched junction bases numbered 5, after V lost 6 bases and J lost 3 bases. The CDR3 sequence is 15 residues long. Germline-derived CDR1 and CDR2 are ENHRY and SYGVKD.

This clone was detected only once. The chain uses TRBV7-6 and TRBJ2-3; a possible D gene is TRBD1 (6 bases). Per the germline V gene, CDR1 is SGHVS and CDR2 is FNYEAQ. CDR3 size: 15 residues. The V and J ends lost 2 bases and 2 bases respectively, with 11 bases between them. The CDR3 spells CASSLQGRPTDTQYF. The CDR3, as DNA: TGTGCCAGCAGCTTACAGGGGCGCCCCACAGATACGCAGTATTTT.

The chain couples TRBV7-9 to TRBJ1-2; D is unclear. V was trimmed by 1 base and J by 4 bases, leaving 16 bases between them. Germline V gene sequence: CDR1 SEHNR, CDR2 FQNEAQ (reference sequence). This CDR3 comprises 16 residues. CDR3 residues: CASSLGQGGLIYGYTF. CDR3 nucleotide sequence: TGTGCCAGCAGCTTAGGACAAGGAGGGTTGATCTATGGCTACACCTTC.

The V and J genes are TRBV3-1 (or the pseudogene TRBV3-2) and TRBJ2-7, with 12 bases aligning to TRBD2. The CDR3 extends over 16 amino acids. CDR1 and CDR2 from the germline V gene are LGHDT and YNNKEL (reference sequence). Unmatched junction bases numbered 10, after V lost 3 bases and J lost 7 bases. For the CDR3, the DNA is TGTGCCAGCAGCCACCTAGCGGGAGGGCCAATGGGTGAGCAGTACTTC. Its protein product is CASSHLAGGPMGEQYF.

With regard to this clone: Other DNA variants within this sample encode the same CDR3. V usage is TRBV2 and J usage is TRBJ1-5, with D hard to call. This CDR3 comprises 14 residues. V was pared by 4 bases and J by 0 bases, with 7 bases between. In germline, CDR1 is SNHLY, CDR2 FYNNEI. CDR3 loop: CASSGQYSNQPQHF. In nucleotides, the CDR3 is TGTGCCAGCAGTGGTCAGTATAGCAATCAGCCCCAGCATTTT.

This chain links TRBV29-1 with TRBJ1-2; the match to TRBD1 covers 8 bases. The CDR3 is 14 residues long. V gave up 3 bases and J gave up 7 bases; unmatched junction bases: 10. Germline CDR1 SQVTM, CDR2 ANQGSEA. This CDR3 reads CSVDERGQGGGYTF. CDR3 nucleotides: TGCAGCGTTGACGAGAGAGGACAGGGCGGTGGCTACACCTTC.

This chain uses TRBV19 with TRBJ2-3; a weak D match, TRBD2 (6 bases). Germline loops: CDR1 LNHDA, CDR2 SQIVND (reference sequence). V was shortened by 5 bases and J by 5 bases, with 20 bases between the two germline ends. There are 16 residues in the CDR3. Here the CDR3 DNA reads TGTGCCAGTAGTGAATCGGTCTCCGGGAGAGGAGATACGCAGTATTTT. Amino acid sequence: CASSESVSGRGDTQYF.

The rearrangement joins TRBV30 to TRBJ1-6; no clear D. CDR3 length: 13 amino acids. Germline CDR1 GTSNPN, CDR2 SVGIG (reference sequence). V gave up 3 bases and J gave up 8 bases, with 11 bases separating them. For the CDR3, the DNA is TGTGCCTGGAGCCGGGATAGGGATTCACCCCTCCACTTT. It codes for CAWSRDRDSPLHF.

This clone was seen only once. The genes are TRBV12-3 or TRBV12-4 and TRBJ1-4, with D uncertain. V shed 6 bases and J shed 8 bases, with 10 bases lying between them. The CDR3 is 12 residues long. Here the CDR3 DNA reads TGTGCCAGCAGCCCAAGAGGGGAAAAACTGTTTTTT. The encoded protein is CASSPRGEKLFF.